These T cell receptor beta chains were read from a single sample in a study of human T cells and chemical hapten exposure. MiXCR, run by TCRdb on the RACE reads, gives a single entry per CDR3 protein. The repertoire holds some 350,000 distinct CDR3 sequences, with just under 6.5% as singletons. The sample consisted of whole blood, taken in connection with sensitization to the hapten diphenylcyclopropenone (DPC). The source is a woman under 30 with alopecia areata. Some clones in this sample may be carry-over from other donors' samples. Each CDR3 is given with its conserved first and last residue. Each record gives: J gene, V gene, CDR3 protein.

J: TRBJ2-3
V: TRBV20-1
CDR3: CSAPALLGTDTQYF

J: TRBJ2-4
V: TRBV6-6
CDR3: CASSRRELENIQYF

J: TRBJ1-5
V: TRBV10-2
CDR3: CASRQGSLNQPQHF

J: TRBJ2-5
V: TRBV4-2
CDR3: CASSQADGGGARETQYF

J: TRBJ2-2
V: TRBV24-1
CDR3: CATSEAGQGRGTGELFF

J: TRBJ1-5
V: TRBV5-1
CDR3: CASSLGVGTGTGNQPQHF

J: TRBJ2-3
V: TRBV11-1
CDR3: CASSPSGVEADTQYF

J: TRBJ2-7
V: TRBV12-3/TRBV12-4
CDR3: CASSLRRREQYF

J: TRBJ1-2
V: TRBV20-1
CDR3: CSAGSGTGGAGYTF

J: TRBJ1-6
V: TRBV20-1
CDR3: CSAYRGTNSPLHF

J: TRBJ2-4
V: TRBV7-9
CDR3: CASSSRDGKNIQYF

J: TRBJ1-2
V: TRBV7-9
CDR3: CASSPSANYGYTF

J: TRBJ2-1
V: TRBV28
CDR3: CASSLVGAGEQFF

J: TRBJ1-5
V: TRBV12-3/TRBV12-4
CDR3: CASSLTYNQPQHF

J: TRBJ1-2
V: TRBV28
CDR3: CASSFTGYGYTF

J: TRBJ2-2
V: TRBV20-1
CDR3: CSALPGLQTGELFF

J: TRBJ2-7
V: TRBV20-1
CDR3: CSASPTGTTHEQYF

J: TRBJ1-1
V: TRBV3-1
CDR3: CASSQVAKGSAEAFF

J: TRBJ1-5
V: TRBV4-1
CDR3: CASSQADSPEPQHF

J: TRBJ1-6
V: TRBV4-1
CDR3: CASSSETGGNSPLHF

J: TRBJ2-3
V: TRBV7-9
CDR3: CASSFGQGGTDTQYF

J: TRBJ2-7
V: TRBV4-3
CDR3: CASSPDRGDYEQYF

J: TRBJ2-5
V: TRBV7-2
CDR3: CASRSERGADAKTQYF

J: TRBJ1-5
V: TRBV12-3/TRBV12-4
CDR3: CASSFDVSGSNQPQHF

J: TRBJ2-1
V: TRBV10-3
CDR3: CATSSLAGADNEQFF

J: TRBJ2-3
V: TRBV24-1
CDR3: CATSDSDPTFTDTQYF

J: TRBJ2-7
V: TRBV10-3
CDR3: CAISSLYEQYF

J: TRBJ2-1
V: TRBV28
CDR3: CASSLAGIEQFF

J: TRBJ2-3
V: TRBV9
CDR3: CASSEQAGTSGGAPDTQYF

J: TRBJ2-3
V: TRBV5-4
CDR3: CASRIAGGPKDTQYF

J: TRBJ1-1
V: TRBV15
CDR3: CATSREGPGQGADEAFF

J: TRBJ2-7
V: TRBV20-1
CDR3: CSADSGGAHYEQYF

J: TRBJ1-2
V: TRBV5-4
CDR3: CASSLAGGSVDYGYTF

J: TRBJ2-3
V: TRBV6-2/TRBV6-3
CDR3: CASGPNGGADTQYF

J: TRBJ1-3
V: TRBV15
CDR3: CATSRDGGNTIYF

J: TRBJ2-4
V: TRBV4-3
CDR3: CASSQDWAVGGIQYF

J: TRBJ2-2
V: TRBV5-5
CDR3: CASSFTGTGDAGELFF

J: TRBJ2-6
V: TRBV28
CDR3: CASSLMIGTRDSSGANVLTF

J: TRBJ2-3
V: TRBV9
CDR3: CASSDLVSTDTQYF

J: TRBJ2-5
V: TRBV6-5
CDR3: CASRSGGAGETQYF

J: TRBJ2-1
V: TRBV10-3
CDR3: CAIRPSLINEQFF

J: TRBJ1-2
V: TRBV5-6
CDR3: CASSLGDSYGYTF